Described below is a single TCR beta chain sequence and its context. Its specificity is not known. Each CDR3 protein is one row after TCRdb ran MiXCR on the reads. The table records 40,000 to 55,000 distinct CDR3 sequences, roughly a fifth of them present only once. These data belong to a study of T cell repertoires in cytomegalovirus infection. The germline CDR1 and CDR2 sequences are SGHVS and FQNEAQ. Trimming pared 7 bases from V and 1 base from J, leaving 25 bases between. There are 18 residues in the CDR3. This sequence was found in a human donor in good health (CMV status not recorded). Some clones in this sample may be carry-over from other donors' samples. J is TRBJ2-5 and V is TRBV7-8, with D possibly matching TRBD2 (6 bases). Material: CD8+ T cells from cultured PBMCs, obtained from culture after CMV antigen stimulation. CDR3 sequence: CASTLEGAGREPQETQYF. The CDR3 region has the DNA TGTGCCAGCACCCTGGAAGGCGCGGGGCGCGAGCCCCAAGAGACCCAGTACTTC.